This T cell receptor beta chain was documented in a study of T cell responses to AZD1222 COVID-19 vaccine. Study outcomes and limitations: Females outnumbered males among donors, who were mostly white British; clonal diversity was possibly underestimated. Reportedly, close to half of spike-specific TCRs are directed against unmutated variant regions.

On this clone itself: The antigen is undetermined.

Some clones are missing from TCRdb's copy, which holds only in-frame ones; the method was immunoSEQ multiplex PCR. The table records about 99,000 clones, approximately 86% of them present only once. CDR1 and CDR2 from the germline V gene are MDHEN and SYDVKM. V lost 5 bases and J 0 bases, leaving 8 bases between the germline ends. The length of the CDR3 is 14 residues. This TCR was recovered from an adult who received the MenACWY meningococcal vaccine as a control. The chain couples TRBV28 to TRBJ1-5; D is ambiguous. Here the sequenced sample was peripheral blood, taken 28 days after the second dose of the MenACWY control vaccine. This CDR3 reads CASSPPYSNQPQHF. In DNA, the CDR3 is TGTGCCAGCAGTCCCCCATATAGCAATCAGCCCCAGCATTTT. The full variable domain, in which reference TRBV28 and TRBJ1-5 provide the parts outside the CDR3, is DVKVTQSSRYLVKRTGEKVFLECVQDMDHENMFWYRQDPGLGLRLIYFSYDVKMKEKGDIPEGYSVSREKKERFSLILESASTNQTSMYLCASSPPYSNQPQHFGDGTRLSIL.